Below are 25 T cell receptor beta chains sequenced from a single sample in a study of Graves' ophthalmopathy and Graves' hyperthyroidism (dated by TCRdb to between 2018 and 2020). TCRdb lists the instrument as Illumina HiSeq 2000. For repertoire sequencing, TCR beta CDR3 regions were amplified from RNA transcripts. The first round of RT-PCR was done with HTBI primers and the Qiagen OneStep RT-PCR kit, and was followed by a second round of multiplex PCR, then size selection and purification. TCRdb's own reprocessing of the public reads used fastp at Q25 and MiXCR and kept productive beta chains. Identical CDR3 protein sequences are pooled into one entry, listed with their most common genes and DNA. This sample gives fewer than 650,000 distinct CDR3 sequences in total; 22% of them show up just once. The ten biggest clones cover approximately 6.5% of the sample. Material for sequencing was peripheral blood. The receptors were sampled from a woman between 18 and 29 years old with stable Graves' hyperthyroidism. Some clones in this sample may be carry-over from other donors' samples. Donor details come from another sample of the same person, matched by shared clones.

This clonotype was seen at least ten times. The genes are TRBV11-1 and TRBJ1-2; no definite D call. V was clipped by 4 bases and J by 3 bases, with 21 bases between them. Germline V gene data show CDR1 as SGHAT and CDR2 as FQDESV (reference sequence). The CDR3 runs to 17 residues. CDR3 protein: CASSSKLLFGAYYGYTF. Here the CDR3 DNA reads TGTGCCAGCAGCTCTAAACTTTTATTCGGAGCCTACTATGGCTACACCTTC.

Details on this clonotype: A read error may be the cause here, since a much bigger clone is one base away. The chain employs TRBV24-1 and TRBJ1-2; D is undetermined. Germline lookup yields CDR1 KGHDR and CDR2 SFDVKD. V was pared by 9 bases and J by 2 bases, with 3 bases between. The CDR3 is 10 amino acids. The CDR3 bases are TGTGCCACCTGGAACTATGGCTACACCTTC. Amino acids: CATWNYGYTF.

This clonotype was picked up many times. V usage is TRBV12-3 or TRBV12-4 and J usage is TRBJ1-5, with 9 bases identical to TRBD1. The CDR3 has 15 residues. V was pared by 3 bases and J by 4 bases, with 4 bases of the junction left unmatched. The CDR3 bases are TGTGCCAGCAGTTTGGGACAGGGACAAAATCAGCCCCAGCATTTT. Translation: CASSLGQGQNQPQHF.

As to this clonotype: A read error may account for a junction end that differs from germline. The rearrangement joins TRBV20-1 to TRBJ2-2, with 13 bases fitting TRBD2. CDR1 is DFQATT, CDR2 SNEGSKA, per germline (reference sequence). The CDR3 contains 14 residues. Here the CDR3 DNA reads TGCAGTGCTCCGACTAGCGGGGGGACCGGGGAGCTGTTGTTT. It is translated as CSAPTSGGTGELLF.

This clonotype was counted ten times or more. For the CDR3, the DNA is TGTGCCAGCAGTTACCCAGGGGCTGGCTACACCTTC. Protein: CASSYPGAGYTF. This chain connects TRBV6-2 or TRBV6-3 to TRBJ1-2; possibly TRBD1 for D (6 bases). This CDR3 has 12 amino acids. Trimming removed 2 bases from V and 7 bases from J, with 8 bases in between. The germline CDR1 and CDR2 sequences are MNHEY and SVGEGT.

About this clonotype: Without the conserved terminal phenylalanine or tryptophan, this CDR3 likely stems from a read error. The rearrangement joins TRBV14 to TRBJ2-7, with D maybe TRBD1 (5 bases). This CDR3 is built from 14 residues. Germline CDR1 SGHDN, CDR2 FVKESK. V lost 3 bases to trimming and J lost 0 bases, with 9 bases between them. The CDR3 protein is CASSQGPISYEQYS. Written as DNA, the CDR3 is TGTGCCAGCAGCCAGGGGCCCATCTCCTACGAGCAGTACTCC.

The gene calls are TRBV12-5 and TRBJ1-2, with D possibly TRBD1 on 5 matching bases. Trimming pared 5 bases from V and 3 bases from J, leaving 10 bases between. CDR1 and CDR2 (germline): LGHNT, FRNRAP. The CDR3 loop spans 13 amino acids. The CDR3 protein is CASGVTGDYGYTF. The CDR3 DNA reads as TGTGCTAGTGGTGTTACGGGGGACTATGGCTACACCTTC.

This clonotype has at least ten counts. The gene calls are TRBV28 and TRBJ1-1; TRBD1 might be the D (6 bases). Germline CDR1 is MDHEN and CDR2 is SYDVKM. The ends were cut back, 6 bases at V and 6 bases at J, with 17 bases in the middle. There are 14 residues in the CDR3. This chain's CDR3 is CASSLQQGGSEAFF. The CDR3, as DNA: TGTGCCAGCAGCCTTCAACAGGGAGGGTCTGAAGCTTTCTTT.

This sequence joins TRBV24-1 and TRBJ2-2; 12 bases match TRBD1. Germline V gene sequence: CDR1 KGHDR, CDR2 SFDVKD. The CDR3 is 18 amino acids. J lost 8 bases, V lost 3 bases, and 12 bases had no gene match. In DNA, the CDR3 is TGTGCCACCAGTGATCCGCAAGGGGGACAGGGGGCTGCGGGGGAGCTGTTTTTT. Amino acid sequence: CATSDPQGGQGAAGELFF.

This clonotype was found many times. The gene calls are TRBV4-1 and TRBJ2-7; no definite D call. Germline CDR1 is MGHRA and CDR2 is YSYEKL. Trimming shortened V by 0 bases and J by 0 bases, and 6 bases separated the two germline ends. This CDR3 spans 14 amino acids. CDR3 nucleotide sequence: TGCGCCAGCAGCCAAGAGGCTGCCTCCTACGAGCAGTACTTC. Protein: CASSQEAASYEQYF.

This clonotype has at least ten counts. The rearrangement links TRBV9 to TRBJ1-5; tentative D call: TRBD1 (6 bases). Trimming took 4 bases from V and 6 from J, leaving 17 bases between them. The CDR3 is 15 residues long. Germline V gene lookup returns CDR1 SGDLS and CDR2 YYNGEE. CDR3 loop: CASSPSTGLSQPQHF. Written as DNA, the CDR3 is TGTGCCAGCAGCCCCAGTACAGGGTTAAGTCAGCCCCAGCATTTT. The variable domain in full, with the rest retrieved from reference TRBV9 and TRBJ1-5, is DSGVTQTPKHLITATGQRVTLRCSPRSGDLSVYWYQQSLDQGLQFLIQYYNGEERAKGNILERFSAQQFPDLHSELNLSSLELGDSALYFCASSPSTGLSQPQHFGDGTRLSIL.

This clonotype was seen a few times. This chain links TRBV27 with TRBJ1-2; 9 bases fit TRBD1. The length of the CDR3 is 16 residues. CDR1 is MNHEY, CDR2 SMNVEV, per germline (reference sequence). The V and J ends lost 3 bases and 4 bases, in that order; junction bases with no gene match: 9. CDR3 DNA sequence: TGTGCCAGCAGTTTTGCGACAGGGGGACACCTCTATGGCTACACCTTC. This translates into CASSFATGGHLYGYTF.

Only a few counts were recorded for this clonotype. A single base separates this from a much larger clone, so it may be a read error. The chain is built from TRBV15 and TRBJ1-1; no clear D gene. V gave up 5 bases and J gave up 1 base, with 11 bases separating them. This CDR3 contains 14 residues. Looked up from germline, CDR1 is LNHNV and CDR2 is YYDKDF (reference sequence). CDR3 nucleotides: TGTGCCACCAGCCCCGACACCTCGAACACTGAAGCTTTCTTT. Its protein product is CATSPDTSNTEAFF. Full variable domain (rest looked up from reference TRBV15 and TRBJ1-1): DAMVIQNPRYQVTQFGKPVTLSCSQTLNHNVMYWYQQKSSQAPKLLFHYYDKDFNNEADTPDNFQSRRPNTSFCFLDIRSPGLGDTAMYLCATSPDTSNTEAFFGQGTRLTVV.

This clonotype was counted ten times or more. The rearrangement uses TRBV6-2 or TRBV6-3 and TRBJ2-7; TRBD1 matches 7 bases. Trimming removed 5 bases from V and 0 bases from J; junction bases left unmatched: 4. The CDR3 loop spans 14 amino acids. CDR1 is MNHEY and CDR2 is SVGEGT in the germline V gene. The CDR3 loop is CASSRDSFSYEQYF. The CDR3, as DNA: TGTGCCAGCAGTCGGGACAGTTTCTCCTACGAGCAGTACTTC.

This clonotype was counted many times. The rearrangement joins TRBV12-3 or TRBV12-4 to TRBJ1-1; a weak D match, TRBD1 (5 bases). The V and J ends lost 5 bases and 11 bases respectively, with 9 bases between them. CDR3 size: 10 residues. The chain's CDR3 is CASSRGGAFF. CDR3 DNA: TGTGCCAGCAGTAGGGGTGGCGCTTTCTTT.

A note on this clonotype: A single base separates this from a much larger clone, so it may be a read error. V usage is TRBV5-1 and J usage is TRBJ2-7; a possible D gene is TRBD1 (5 bases). The germline V and J ends were trimmed by 7 bases and 3 bases, with 14 bases remaining between them. The germline gives CDR1 SGHRS, CDR2 YFSETQ. The CDR3 contains 13 residues. The CDR3 DNA reads TGCGCCAGCCACCAAGGTAGGGGCTACGAGCAGTACTTC. Translation gives CASHQGRGYEQYF.

This clonotype has ten or more counts. The chain employs TRBV20-1 and TRBJ1-1; D is ambiguous. Germline loops: CDR1 DFQATT, CDR2 SNEGSKA (reference sequence). Trimming removed 3 bases from V and 6 bases from J, with 17 bases in between. The CDR3 runs 14 residues. CDR3 sequence (DNA): TGCAGTGCTAGTCTACCCCTTGGGGAGGCTGAAGCTTTCTTT. This sequence encodes CSASLPLGEAEAFF.

V usage is TRBV6-2 or TRBV6-3 and J usage is TRBJ2-7; D gene ambiguous. The CDR3 spans 18 residues. Germline assignment: CDR1 MNHEY and CDR2 SVGEGT. The V end was cut by 5 bases, the J end by 4 bases, with 27 bases between. The CDR3 spells CASSNFNPGPTRQYEQYF. CDR3 DNA: TGTGCCAGCAGTAATTTCAATCCCGGACCTACCCGCCAGTACGAGCAGTACTTC.

Ten or more counts support this clonotype. This sequence joins TRBV19 and TRBJ1-1; 7 nucleotides line up with TRBD1. The CDR3 is 15 residues long. Looked up from germline, CDR1 is LNHDA and CDR2 is SQIVND (reference sequence). With V trimmed by 6 bases and J by 1 base, 8 bases remained unmatched. CDR3 residues: CASRSGQAKNTEAFF. In DNA, the CDR3 is TGTGCCAGTAGATCTGGACAGGCGAAGAACACTGAAGCTTTCTTT.

This clonotype was seen a handful of times. This sequence joins TRBV12-3 or TRBV12-4 and TRBJ2-2, with 9 positions matching TRBD1. Trimming took 5 bases from V and 0 from J; bases not matched to a gene: 10. CDR3 length: 18 residues. The CDR3: CASSAGTGIHPNTGELFF. DNA for the CDR3: TGTGCCAGCAGTGCGGGGACAGGGATTCACCCGAACACCGGGGAGCTGTTTTTT.

The chain's CDR3 is CSASWAEGYGYTF. In DNA, the CDR3 is TGCAGTGCTAGCTGGGCGGAGGGGTATGGCTACACCTTC. The chain uses TRBV20-1 and TRBJ1-2; D possibly corresponds to TRBD1 (5 bases). Per the germline V gene, CDR1 is DFQATT and CDR2 is SNEGSKA (reference sequence). Trimming took 3 bases from V and 5 from J, leaving 13 bases between them. The length of the CDR3 is 13 residues.

Ten or more counts support this clonotype. The rearrangement uses TRBV2 and TRBJ1-1; 9 bases fit TRBD1. The CDR3 loop spans 14 amino acids. CDR1 and CDR2 from the germline V gene are SNHLY and FYNNEI. V trimming: 8 bases; J trimming: 5 bases; junction bases outside the gene matches: 9. CDR3 amino acids: CASRPTGGLTEAFF. In DNA, the CDR3 is TGTGCCAGCCGGCCGACAGGGGGGTTGACTGAAGCTTTCTTT.

The sample holds one count of this clonotype. V and J are TRBV6-4 and TRBJ2-5; 9 nucleotides agree with TRBD2. The germline gives CDR1 MRHNA, CDR2 SNTAGT. CDR3 length: 16 amino acids. V lost 8 bases to trimming and J lost 5 bases; unmatched junction nucleotides: 15. CDR3 DNA: TGTGCCAGCTCCCCAGGCGAAAGTAGCGGGAGTGAGACCCAGTACTTC. As protein: CASSPGESSGSETQYF.

This clonotype has ten or more counts. The rearrangement links TRBV6-1 to TRBJ1-2; D gene ambiguous. Trimming removed 2 bases at V and 0 bases at J, with 7 bases between. The CDR3 is 14 residues long. Germline V gene sequence: CDR1 MNHNS, CDR2 SASEGT. This CDR3 reads CASSERPANYGYTF. CDR3 in DNA: TGTGCCAGCAGTGAACGCCCAGCTAACTATGGCTACACCTTC.

This clonotype was counted at least ten times. The chain links TRBV5-1 to TRBJ2-2; D may be TRBD2 (5 bases). The germline CDR1 and CDR2 sequences are SGHRS and YFSETQ. V was pared by 5 bases and J by 6 bases, with 8 bases between. The CDR3 is made up of 12 amino acids. Here the CDR3 reads CASRPRAGELFF. Written as DNA, the CDR3 is TGCGCCAGCAGGCCGAGGGCCGGGGAGCTGTTTTTT.